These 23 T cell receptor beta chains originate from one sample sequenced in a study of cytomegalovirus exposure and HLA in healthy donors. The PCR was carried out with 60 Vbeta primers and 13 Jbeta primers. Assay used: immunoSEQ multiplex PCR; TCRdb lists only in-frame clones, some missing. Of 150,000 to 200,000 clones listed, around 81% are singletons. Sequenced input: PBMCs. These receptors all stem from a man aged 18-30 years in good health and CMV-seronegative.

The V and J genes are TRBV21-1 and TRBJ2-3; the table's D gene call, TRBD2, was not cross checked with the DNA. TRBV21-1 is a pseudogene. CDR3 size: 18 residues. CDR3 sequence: CASSKSTLGGGAVDTQYF. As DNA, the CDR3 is TGTGCCAGCAGCAAATCTACCTTGGGCGGGGGGGCCGTAGATACGCAGTATTTT.

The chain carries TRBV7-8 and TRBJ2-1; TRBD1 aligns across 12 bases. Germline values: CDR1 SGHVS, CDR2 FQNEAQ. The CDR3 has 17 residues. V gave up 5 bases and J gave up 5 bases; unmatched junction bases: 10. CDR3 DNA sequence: TGTGCCAGCAGCGAGGGGACAGGGGGCAATCAAAACAATGAGCAGTTCTTC. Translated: CASSEGTGGNQNNEQFF.

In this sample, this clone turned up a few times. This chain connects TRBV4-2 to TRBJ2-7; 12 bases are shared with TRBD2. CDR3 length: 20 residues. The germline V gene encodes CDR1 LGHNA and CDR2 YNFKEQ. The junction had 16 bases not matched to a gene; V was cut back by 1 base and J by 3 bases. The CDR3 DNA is TGTGCCAGCAGCCAAGCTGCAGGGACTAGCGGGTCACGGGGGGTCTACGAGCAGTACTTC. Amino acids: CASSQAAGTSGSRGVYEQYF.

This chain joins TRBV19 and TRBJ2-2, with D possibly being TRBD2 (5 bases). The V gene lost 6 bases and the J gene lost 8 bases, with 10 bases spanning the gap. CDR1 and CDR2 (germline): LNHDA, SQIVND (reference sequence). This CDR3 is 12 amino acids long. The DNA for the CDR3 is TGTGCCAGTAGCCTCGGAGGAGGGGAGCTGTTTTTT. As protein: CASSLGGGELFF.

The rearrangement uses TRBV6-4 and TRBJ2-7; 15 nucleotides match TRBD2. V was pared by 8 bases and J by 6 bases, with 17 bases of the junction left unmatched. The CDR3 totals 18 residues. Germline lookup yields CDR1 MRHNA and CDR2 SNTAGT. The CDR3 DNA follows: TGTGCCAGCGGTGGGGCGGGACTAGCGGGAGGTCCCTGCGGCGAGCAGTACTTC. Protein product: CASGGAGLAGGPCGEQYF.

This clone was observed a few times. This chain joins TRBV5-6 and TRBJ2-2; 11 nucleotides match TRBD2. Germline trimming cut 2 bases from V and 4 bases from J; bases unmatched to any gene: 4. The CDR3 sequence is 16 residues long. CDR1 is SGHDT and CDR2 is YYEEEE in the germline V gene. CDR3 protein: CASSLPTSGVTGELFF. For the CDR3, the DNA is TGTGCCAGCAGCTTACCGACTAGCGGGGTCACCGGGGAGCTGTTTTTT.

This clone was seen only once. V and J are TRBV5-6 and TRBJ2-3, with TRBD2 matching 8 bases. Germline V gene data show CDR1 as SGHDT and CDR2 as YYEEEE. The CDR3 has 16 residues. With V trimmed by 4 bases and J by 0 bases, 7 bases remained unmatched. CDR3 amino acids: CASSILSGASTDTQYF. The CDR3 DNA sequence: TGTGCCAGCAGCATCCTTAGCGGGGCCAGCACAGATACGCAGTATTTT. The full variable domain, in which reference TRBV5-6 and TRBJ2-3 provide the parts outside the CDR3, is DAGVTQSPTHLIKTRGQQVTLRCSPKSGHDTVSWYQQALGQGPQFIFQYYEEEERQRGNFPDRFSGHQFPNYSSELNVNALLLGDSALYLCASSILSGASTDTQYFGPGTRLTVL.

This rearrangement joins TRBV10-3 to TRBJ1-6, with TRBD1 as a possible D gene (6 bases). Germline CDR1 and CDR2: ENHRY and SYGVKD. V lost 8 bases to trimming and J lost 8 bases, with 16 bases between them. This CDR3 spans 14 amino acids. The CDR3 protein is CAIAPRDTDSPLHF. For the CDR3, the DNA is TGTGCCATCGCCCCCCGGGACACCGATTCACCCCTCCACTTT.

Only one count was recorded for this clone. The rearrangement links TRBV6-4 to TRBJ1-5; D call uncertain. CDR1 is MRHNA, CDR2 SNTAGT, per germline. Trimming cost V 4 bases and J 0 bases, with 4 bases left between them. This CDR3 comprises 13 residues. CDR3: CASSAYSNQPQHF. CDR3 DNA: TGTGCCAGCAGTGCTTATAGCAATCAGCCCCAGCATTTT.

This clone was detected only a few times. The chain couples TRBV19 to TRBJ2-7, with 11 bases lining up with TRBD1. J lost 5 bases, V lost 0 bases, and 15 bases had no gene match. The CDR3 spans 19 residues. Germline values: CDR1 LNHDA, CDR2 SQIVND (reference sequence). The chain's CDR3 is CASSIDQGFRGQGAHEQYF. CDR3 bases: TGTGCCAGTAGTATAGATCAAGGTTTTCGAGGACAGGGGGCCCACGAGCAGTACTTC.

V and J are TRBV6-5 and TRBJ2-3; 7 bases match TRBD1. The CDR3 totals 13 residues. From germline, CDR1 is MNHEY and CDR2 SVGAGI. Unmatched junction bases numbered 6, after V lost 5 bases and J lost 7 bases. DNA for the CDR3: TGTGCCAGCAGTCCCACAGGGGTAAATACGCAGTATTTT. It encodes CASSPTGVNTQYF.

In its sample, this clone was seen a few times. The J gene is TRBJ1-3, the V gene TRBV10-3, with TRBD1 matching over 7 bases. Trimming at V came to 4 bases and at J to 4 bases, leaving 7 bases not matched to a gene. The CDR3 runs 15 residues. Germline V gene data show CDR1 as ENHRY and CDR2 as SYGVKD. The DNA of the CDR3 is TGTGCCATCAGTGCAAGACAGGGTTCAGGAAACACCATATATTTT. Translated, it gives CAISARQGSGNTIYF.

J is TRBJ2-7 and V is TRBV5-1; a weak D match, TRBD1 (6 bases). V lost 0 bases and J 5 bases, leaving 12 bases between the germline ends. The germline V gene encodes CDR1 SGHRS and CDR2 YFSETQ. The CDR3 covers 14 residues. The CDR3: CASSLGQSGDEQYF. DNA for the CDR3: TGCGCCAGCAGCTTGGGACAGTCAGGGGACGAGCAGTACTTC.

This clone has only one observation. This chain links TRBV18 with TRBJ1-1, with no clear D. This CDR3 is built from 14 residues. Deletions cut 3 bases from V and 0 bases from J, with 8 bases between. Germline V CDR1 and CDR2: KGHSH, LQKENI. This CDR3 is CASSPNTLNTEAFF. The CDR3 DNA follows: TGTGCCAGCTCACCGAACACGTTGAACACTGAAGCTTTCTTT.

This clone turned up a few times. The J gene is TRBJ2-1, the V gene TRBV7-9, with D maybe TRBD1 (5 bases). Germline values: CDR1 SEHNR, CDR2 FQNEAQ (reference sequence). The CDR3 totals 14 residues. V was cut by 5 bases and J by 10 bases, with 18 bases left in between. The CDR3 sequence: CASSDRPQSYEQFF. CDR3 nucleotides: TGTGCCAGCAGCGACAGACCCCAATCATACGAGCAGTTCTTC.

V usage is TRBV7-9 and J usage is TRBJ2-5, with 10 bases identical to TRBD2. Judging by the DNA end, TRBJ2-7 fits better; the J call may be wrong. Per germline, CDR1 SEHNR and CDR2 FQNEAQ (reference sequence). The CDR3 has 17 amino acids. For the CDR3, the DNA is TGTGCCAGCAGCTTATTGGGCGGGGCTAGCGGGAGTTACGAGCAGTACTTC. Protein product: CASSLLGGASGSYEQYF.

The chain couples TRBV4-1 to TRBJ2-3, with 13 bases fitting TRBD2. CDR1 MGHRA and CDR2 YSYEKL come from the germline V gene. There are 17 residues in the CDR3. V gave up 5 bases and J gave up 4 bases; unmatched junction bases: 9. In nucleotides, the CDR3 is TGCGCCAGCAGCGAACTAGGACTAGCGGGGGTCGCAGATACGCAGTATTTT. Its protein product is CASSELGLAGVADTQYF.

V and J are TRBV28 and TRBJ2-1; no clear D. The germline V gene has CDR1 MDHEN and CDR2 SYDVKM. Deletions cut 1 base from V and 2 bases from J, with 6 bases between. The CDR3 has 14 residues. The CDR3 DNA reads TGTGCCAGCAGTTTATCAACGGCCTACAATGAGCAGTTCTTC. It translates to CASSLSTAYNEQFF.

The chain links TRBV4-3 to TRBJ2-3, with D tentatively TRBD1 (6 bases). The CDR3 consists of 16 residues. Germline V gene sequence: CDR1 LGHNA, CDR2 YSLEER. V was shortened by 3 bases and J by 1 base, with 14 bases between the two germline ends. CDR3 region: CASSHLRGVGTDTQYF. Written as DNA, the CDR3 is TGCGCCAGCAGCCACCTCAGGGGAGTGGGCACAGATACGCAGTATTTT.

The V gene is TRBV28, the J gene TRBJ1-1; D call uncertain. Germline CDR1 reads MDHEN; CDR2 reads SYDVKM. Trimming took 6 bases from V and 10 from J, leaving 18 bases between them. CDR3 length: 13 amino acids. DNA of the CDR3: TGTGCCAGCAGAACCAGCAGTCGCCGGGGAGCTTTCTTT. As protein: CASRTSSRRGAFF.

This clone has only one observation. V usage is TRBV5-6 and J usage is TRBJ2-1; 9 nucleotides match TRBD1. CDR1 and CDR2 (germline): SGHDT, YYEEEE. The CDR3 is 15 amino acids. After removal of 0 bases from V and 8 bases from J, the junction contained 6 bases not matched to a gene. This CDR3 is CASSLVGQGRDEQFF. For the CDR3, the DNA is TGTGCCAGCAGCTTGGTGGGACAGGGCAGGGATGAGCAGTTCTTC. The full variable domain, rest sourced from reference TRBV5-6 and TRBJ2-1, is DAGVTQSPTHLIKTRGQQVTLRCSPKSGHDTVSWYQQALGQGPQFIFQYYEEEERQRGNFPDRFSGHQFPNYSSELNVNALLLGDSALYLCASSLVGQGRDEQFFGPGTRLTVL.

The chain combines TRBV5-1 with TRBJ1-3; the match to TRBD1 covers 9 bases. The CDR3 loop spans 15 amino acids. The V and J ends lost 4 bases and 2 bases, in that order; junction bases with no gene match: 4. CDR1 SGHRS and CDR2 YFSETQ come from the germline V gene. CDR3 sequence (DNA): TGCGCCAGCAGCCTACGACAGGGGGCTGGAAACACCATATATTTT. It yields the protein CASSLRQGAGNTIYF.

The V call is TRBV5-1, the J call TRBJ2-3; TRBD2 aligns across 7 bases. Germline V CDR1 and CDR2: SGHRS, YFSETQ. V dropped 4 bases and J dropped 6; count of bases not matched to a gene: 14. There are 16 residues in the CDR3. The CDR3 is CASSIQAGTAHDTQYF. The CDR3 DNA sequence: TGCGCCAGCAGCATCCAAGCGGGGACCGCCCACGATACGCAGTATTTT. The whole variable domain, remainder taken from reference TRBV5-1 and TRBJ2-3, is KAGVTQTPRYLIKTRGQQVTLSCSPISGHRSVSWYQQTPGQGLQFLFEYFSETQRNKGNFPGRFSGRQFSNSRSEMNVSTLELGDSALYLCASSIQAGTAHDTQYFGPGTRLTVL.